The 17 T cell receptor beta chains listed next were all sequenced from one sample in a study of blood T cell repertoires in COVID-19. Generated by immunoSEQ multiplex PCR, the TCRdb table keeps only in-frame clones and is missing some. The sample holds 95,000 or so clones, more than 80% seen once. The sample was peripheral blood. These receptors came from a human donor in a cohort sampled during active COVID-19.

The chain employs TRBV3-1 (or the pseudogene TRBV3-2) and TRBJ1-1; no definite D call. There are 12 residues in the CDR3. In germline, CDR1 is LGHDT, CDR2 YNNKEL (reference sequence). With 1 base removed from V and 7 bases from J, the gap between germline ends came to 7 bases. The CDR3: CASSQGYSEAFF. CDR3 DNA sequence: TGTGCCAGCAGCCAAGGCTACAGTGAAGCTTTCTTT.

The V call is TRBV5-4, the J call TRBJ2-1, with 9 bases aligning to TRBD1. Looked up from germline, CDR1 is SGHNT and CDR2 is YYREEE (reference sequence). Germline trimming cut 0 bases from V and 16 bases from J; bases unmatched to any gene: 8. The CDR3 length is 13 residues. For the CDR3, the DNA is TGTGCCAGCAGCTTGGGGGACCGGGACAGGGAATTCTTC. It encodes CASSLGDRDREFF.

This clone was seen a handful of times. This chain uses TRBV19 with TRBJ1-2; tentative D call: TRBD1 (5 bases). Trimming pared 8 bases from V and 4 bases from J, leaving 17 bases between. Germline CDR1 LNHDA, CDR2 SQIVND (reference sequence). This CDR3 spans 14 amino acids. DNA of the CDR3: TGTGCCAGTTTCGTCGCAGGGCTAGGCTATGGCTACACCTTC. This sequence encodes CASFVAGLGYGYTF.

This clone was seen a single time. CDR3 loop: CASSLAGGPNSPLHF. CDR3 in DNA: TGCGCCAGCAGCTTGGCCGGGGGGCCTAATTCACCCCTCCACTTT. This chain joins TRBV5-1 and TRBJ1-6, with D possibly TRBD1 on 6 matching bases. The CDR3 runs 15 residues. V was trimmed by 0 bases and J by 6 bases, leaving 10 bases between them. Germline values: CDR1 SGHRS, CDR2 YFSETQ.

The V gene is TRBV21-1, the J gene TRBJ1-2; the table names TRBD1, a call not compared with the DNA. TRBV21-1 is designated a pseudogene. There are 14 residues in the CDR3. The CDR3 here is CASSKEPGPYGYTF. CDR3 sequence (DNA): TGTGCCAGCAGCAAAGAGCCAGGGCCCTATGGCTACACCTTC.

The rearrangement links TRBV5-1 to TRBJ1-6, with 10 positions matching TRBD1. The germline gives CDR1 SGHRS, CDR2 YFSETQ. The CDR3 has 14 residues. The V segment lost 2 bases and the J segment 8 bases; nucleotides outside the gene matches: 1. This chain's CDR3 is CASSFGQGDSPLHF. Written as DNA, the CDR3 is TGCGCCAGCAGCTTTGGACAGGGGGATTCACCCCTCCACTTT.

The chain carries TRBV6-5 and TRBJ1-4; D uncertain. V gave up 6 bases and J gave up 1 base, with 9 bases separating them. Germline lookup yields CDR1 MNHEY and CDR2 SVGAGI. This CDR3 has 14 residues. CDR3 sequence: CASSRVLTNEKLFF. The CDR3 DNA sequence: TGTGCCAGCAGCCGGGTGTTAACTAATGAAAAACTGTTTTTT.

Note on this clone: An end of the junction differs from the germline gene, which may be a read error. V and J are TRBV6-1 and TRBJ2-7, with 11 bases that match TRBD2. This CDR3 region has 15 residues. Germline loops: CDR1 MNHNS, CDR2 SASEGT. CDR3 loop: CASREELAGVYEQYF. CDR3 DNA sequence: TGTGCCAGCAGGGAAGAACTAGCGGGAGTATACGAGCAGTACTTC.

The chain's CDR3 is CASSLREAEGAEAFF. The CDR3 region has the DNA TGCGCCAGCAGCTTGAGAGAGGCCGAGGGGGCTGAAGCTTTCTTT. V is TRBV5-1 and J is TRBJ1-1; TRBD1 is a possible D gene (6 bases). The CDR3 has 15 residues. Germline CDR1 reads SGHRS; CDR2 reads YFSETQ. Trimming removed 1 base at V and 6 bases at J, with 16 bases between. The whole variable domain, remainder taken from reference TRBV5-1 and TRBJ1-1, is KAGVTQTPRYLIKTRGQQVTLSCSPISGHRSVSWYQQTPGQGLQFLFEYFSETQRNKGNFPGRFSGRQFSNSRSEMNVSTLELGDSALYLCASSLREAEGAEAFFGQGTRLTVV.

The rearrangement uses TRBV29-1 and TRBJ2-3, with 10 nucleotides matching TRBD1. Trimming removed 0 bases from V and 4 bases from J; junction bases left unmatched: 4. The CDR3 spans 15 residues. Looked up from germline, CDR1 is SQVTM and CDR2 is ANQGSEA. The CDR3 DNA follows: TGCAGCGTTGAAGATCTTGGACAGGGGGCAGATACGCAGTATTTT. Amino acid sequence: CSVEDLGQGADTQYF.

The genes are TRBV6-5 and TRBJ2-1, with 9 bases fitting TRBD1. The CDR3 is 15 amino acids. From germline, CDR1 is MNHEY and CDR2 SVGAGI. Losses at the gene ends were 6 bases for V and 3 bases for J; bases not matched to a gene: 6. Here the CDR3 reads CASRGDRGNYNEQFF. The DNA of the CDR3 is TGTGCCAGCAGAGGTGACAGGGGGAACTACAATGAGCAGTTCTTC.

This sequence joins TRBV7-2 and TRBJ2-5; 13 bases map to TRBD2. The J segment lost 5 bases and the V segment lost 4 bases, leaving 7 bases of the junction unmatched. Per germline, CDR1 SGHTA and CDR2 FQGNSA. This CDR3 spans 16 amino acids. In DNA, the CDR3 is TGTGCCAGCAGCTCGACTAGCGGGGGGTTGGGGGAGACCCAGTACTTC. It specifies CASSSTSGGLGETQYF.

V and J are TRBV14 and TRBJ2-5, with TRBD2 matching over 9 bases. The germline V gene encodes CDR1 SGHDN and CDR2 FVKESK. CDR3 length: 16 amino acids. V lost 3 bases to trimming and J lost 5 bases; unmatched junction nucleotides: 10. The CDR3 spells CASSQISGGSIETQYF. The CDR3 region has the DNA TGTGCCAGCAGCCAGATTAGCGGGGGTTCAATTGAGACCCAGTACTTC.

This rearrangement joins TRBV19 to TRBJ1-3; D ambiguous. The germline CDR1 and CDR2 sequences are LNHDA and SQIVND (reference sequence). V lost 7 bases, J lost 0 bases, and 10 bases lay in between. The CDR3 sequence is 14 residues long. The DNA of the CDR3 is TGTGCCAGTAAAACAGATCGCTCTGGAAACACCATATATTTT. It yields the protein CASKTDRSGNTIYF.

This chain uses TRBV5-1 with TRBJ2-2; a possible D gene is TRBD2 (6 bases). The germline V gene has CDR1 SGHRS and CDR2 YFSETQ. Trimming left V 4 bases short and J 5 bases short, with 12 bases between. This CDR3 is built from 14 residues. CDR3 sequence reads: CASSNGGDTGELFF. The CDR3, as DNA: TGCGCCAGCAGCAATGGCGGGGATACCGGGGAGCTGTTTTTT. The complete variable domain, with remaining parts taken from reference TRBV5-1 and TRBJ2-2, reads KAGVTQTPRYLIKTRGQQVTLSCSPISGHRSVSWYQQTPGQGLQFLFEYFSETQRNKGNFPGRFSGRQFSNSRSEMNVSTLELGDSALYLCASSNGGDTGELFFGEGSRLTVL.

CDR3 in amino acids: CASSFPGSNEKLFF. The DNA of the CDR3 is TGTGCCAGCAGTTTCCCGGGGTCTAATGAAAAACTGTTTTTT. The gene calls are TRBV28 and TRBJ1-4; D is ambiguous. The CDR3 consists of 14 residues. Germline assignment: CDR1 MDHEN and CDR2 SYDVKM. The V gene lost 3 bases and the J gene lost 3 bases, with 8 bases spanning the gap.

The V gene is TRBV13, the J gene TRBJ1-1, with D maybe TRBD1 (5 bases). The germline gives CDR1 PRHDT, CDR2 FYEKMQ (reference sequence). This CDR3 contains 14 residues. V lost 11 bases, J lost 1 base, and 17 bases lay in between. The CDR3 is CAGRRGRENTEAFF. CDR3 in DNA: TGTGCCGGGCGTAGGGGCAGGGAGAACACTGAAGCTTTCTTT. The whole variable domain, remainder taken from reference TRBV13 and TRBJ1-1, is AAGVIQSPRHLIKEKRETATLKCYPIPRHDTVYWYQQGPGQDPQFLISFYEKMQSDKGSIPDRFSAQQFSDYHSELNMSSLELGDSALYFCAGRRGRENTEAFFGQGTRLTVV.